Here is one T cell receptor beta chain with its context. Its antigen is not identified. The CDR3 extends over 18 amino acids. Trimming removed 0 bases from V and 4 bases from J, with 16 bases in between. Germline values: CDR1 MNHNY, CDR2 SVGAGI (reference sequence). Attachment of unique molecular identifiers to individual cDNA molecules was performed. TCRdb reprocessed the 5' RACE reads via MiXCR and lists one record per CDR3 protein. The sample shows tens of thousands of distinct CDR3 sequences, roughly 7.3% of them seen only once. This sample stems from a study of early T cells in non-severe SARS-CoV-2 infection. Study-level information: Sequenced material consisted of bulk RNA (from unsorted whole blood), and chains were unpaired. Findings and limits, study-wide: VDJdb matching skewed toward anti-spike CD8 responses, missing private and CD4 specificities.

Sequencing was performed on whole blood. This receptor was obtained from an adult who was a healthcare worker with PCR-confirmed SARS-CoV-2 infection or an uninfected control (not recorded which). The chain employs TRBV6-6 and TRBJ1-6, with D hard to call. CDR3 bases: TGTGCCAGCAGTTACTCGTGGATTGCCATGGGTTATAATTCACCCCTCCACTTT. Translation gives CASSYSWIAMGYNSPLHF.